Shown below are 9 T cell receptor beta chains from a single sample sequenced in a study of OX40 agonist ivuxolimab in advanced cancers. Generated by immunoSEQ multiplex PCR, the TCRdb table keeps only in-frame clones and is missing some. In the table there are around 49,000 clones, around nine tenths of which are singletons. The specimen comprised CD4+ or CD8+ T cells sorted from blood, sampled in a trial of the OX40 agonist ivuxolimab. All receptors come from an adult with an advanced solid tumor such as melanoma, head and neck, liver or kidney cancer.

V usage is TRBV4-2 and J usage is TRBJ1-1; no firm D call. V lost 2 bases, J lost 4 bases, and 17 bases lay in between. The CDR3 loop spans 16 amino acids. The germline gives CDR1 LGHNA, CDR2 YNFKEQ. CDR3 sequence reads: CASSQTSSGPGTEAFF. The CDR3 bases are TGTGCCAGCAGCCAAACCTCCTCCGGGCCGGGCACTGAAGCTTTCTTT.

The chain carries TRBV19 and TRBJ1-1; no clear D gene. The CDR3 loop spans 16 amino acids. The germline V and J ends were trimmed by 4 bases and 4 bases, with 19 bases remaining between them. Germline CDR1 LNHDA, CDR2 SQIVND (reference sequence). The CDR3 protein is CASSRTPESLGTEAFF. As DNA, the CDR3 is TGTGCCAGTAGTAGGACCCCGGAGTCTCTGGGCACTGAAGCTTTCTTT. The whole variable domain, remainder taken from reference TRBV19 and TRBJ1-1, is DGGITQSPKYLFRKEGQNVTLSCEQNLNHDAMYWYRQDPGQGLRLIYYSQIVNDFQKGDIAEGYSVSREKKESFPLTVTSAQKNPTAFYLCASSRTPESLGTEAFFGQGTRLTVV.

The chain is built from TRBV9 and TRBJ2-1, with a tentative D call TRBD1 (5 bases). V shed 7 bases and J shed 6 bases, with 20 bases lying between them. Germline V CDR1 and CDR2: SGDLS, YYNGEE. The CDR3 contains 15 residues. CDR3 sequence: CASEERSGKGNEQFF. Written as DNA, the CDR3 is TGTGCCAGCGAGGAACGGTCAGGGAAGGGCAATGAGCAGTTCTTC.

The chain joins TRBV19 to TRBJ2-1; tentatively, D is TRBD1 (5 bases). V gave up 1 base and J gave up 6 bases, with 10 bases separating them. CDR3 length: 14 amino acids. CDR1 LNHDA and CDR2 SQIVND come from the germline V gene (reference sequence). As DNA, the CDR3 is TGTGCCAGTAGTATAGGGGGCGGACCCAATGAGCAGTTCTTC. It encodes CASSIGGGPNEQFF.

The CDR3 is CASSVERPGDGYTF. CDR3 bases: TGCGCCAGCAGCGTCGAAAGGCCCGGAGATGGCTACACCTTC. The chain couples TRBV5-1 to TRBJ1-2; D unresolved. The CDR3 has 14 residues. Germline V gene sequence: CDR1 SGHRS, CDR2 YFSETQ. The ends were cut back, 4 bases at V and 6 bases at J, with 16 bases in the middle.

The V and J genes are TRBV7-9 and TRBJ2-7; possibly TRBD1 or TRBD2 for D (5 bases each). The germline CDR1 and CDR2 sequences are SEHNR and FQNEAQ (reference sequence). V was clipped by 5 bases and J by 3 bases, with 11 bases between them. The CDR3 is 13 residues long. CDR3 loop: CASSREGYYEQYF. CDR3 bases: TGTGCCAGCAGCCGTGAGGGGTACTACGAGCAGTACTTC.

The gene calls are TRBV7-8 and TRBJ2-1; 9 bases agree with TRBD2. V gave up 4 bases and J gave up 5 bases; unmatched junction bases: 9. The CDR3 loop spans 16 amino acids. Germline values: CDR1 SGHVS, CDR2 FQNEAQ. CDR3 in amino acids: CASSSPGTSYNNEQFF. Written as DNA, the CDR3 is TGTGCCAGCAGCTCCCCCGGGACTAGCTACAACAATGAGCAGTTCTTC.

This sequence joins TRBV19 and TRBJ1-5, with D possibly being TRBD1 (5 bases). Germline V gene lookup returns CDR1 LNHDA and CDR2 SQIVND (reference sequence). This CDR3 region has 15 residues. Trimming pared 4 bases from V and 1 base from J, leaving 11 bases between. In DNA, the CDR3 is TGTGCCAGTAGTAGGGACCGGGGAAGCAATCAGCCCCAGCATTTT. Translated, it gives CASSRDRGSNQPQHF.

This clone appeared a single time. The genes are TRBV9 and TRBJ2-1; TRBD2 aligns across 9 bases. The CDR3 is 16 amino acids. Trimming took 3 bases from V and 0 from J; bases not matched to a gene: 4. From germline, CDR1 is SGDLS and CDR2 YYNGEE. In DNA form, the CDR3 reads TGTGCCAGCAGCGCTAGCGGGGCGAGCTCCTACAATGAGCAGTTCTTC. Protein product: CASSASGASSYNEQFF.